The 17 T cell receptor beta chains listed next were all sequenced from one sample in a study of tumor-infiltrating lymphocytes in primary liver carcinoma. It was from about 20-30 mg of unsorted bulk tissue that RNA and DNA were co-extracted. Production of TCR beta cDNA used 400 to 600 ng total RNA together with a constant-region primer. Each TCR beta library was derived from three nested multiplex PCR rounds that employed slightly modified ARM-PCR. The first two PCR rounds, around 11 cycles each, used TRBV1-TRBV30 forward primers and a C-beta reverse primer. TCRdb reprocessed the multiplex PCR reads with MiXCR, giving one entry per CDR3 protein. The sample carries over 35,000 distinct CDR3 sequences, approximately 70% recorded once. Sequencing was carried out using liver tumor tissue from sampling region 2. This sample's subset: tumor region T2, inferior pole. All receptors come from a middle-aged man with primary liver carcinoma and hepatitis B virus infection.

This clonotype was recorded many times. The chain links TRBV28 to TRBJ1-3; unclear D gene. V was clipped by 5 bases and J by 1 base, with 9 bases between them. The CDR3 sequence is 14 residues long. Germline V gives CDR1 MDHEN, CDR2 SYDVKM. Here the CDR3 reads CASSASGSGNTIYF. The CDR3 DNA reads as TGTGCCAGCAGTGCGAGCGGGTCTGGAAACACCATATATTTT.

This clonotype appeared once. Its ends do not fully match the called genes, so a read error is possible. The rearrangement links TRBV7-8 to TRBJ1-2, with TRBD1 as a possible D gene (5 bases). Germline lookup yields CDR1 SGHVS and CDR2 FQNEAQ. The CDR3 is 12 residues long. The CDR3 DNA reads as TGTGCCAGCAGCGGGACGGTCTATGACTACACCTTC. Protein: CASSGTVYDYTF.

The table lists this clonotype with many counts. V and J are TRBV7-3 and TRBJ2-1, with 10 nucleotides matching TRBD2. The CDR3 has 19 residues. The J segment lost 0 bases and the V segment lost 5 bases, leaving 13 bases of the junction unmatched. Germline assignment: CDR1 SGHTA and CDR2 FQGTGA. The CDR3 region has the DNA TGTGCCAGCAGCCCTGATCCGGGACTAGCGTCCAGCTCCTACAATGAGCAGTTCTTC. Translation gives CASSPDPGLASSSYNEQFF.

With respect to this clonotype: At one end the junction does not follow the germline gene, possibly because of a read error. The chain is built from TRBV29-1 and TRBJ2-1, with D possibly TRBD1 on 6 matching bases. Per germline, CDR1 SQVTM and CDR2 ANQGSEA. The CDR3 sequence is 13 residues long. DNA for the CDR3: TGCAGTGTTGATGACAGGACCTACAATGACCAGTTCTTC. Encoded protein: CSVDDRTYNDQFF.

For this clonotype: Given a much more abundant clone one base away, this may be a read error. This chain joins TRBV7-3 and TRBJ2-5; weak D call: TRBD1 (5 bases). CDR1 and CDR2 from the germline V gene are SGHTA and FQGTGA. This CDR3 region has 15 residues. V shed 5 bases and J shed 2 bases, with 15 bases lying between them. The CDR3 loop reads CASSAIGDGQETQYF. CDR3 DNA: TGTGCCAGCAGCGCGATAGGGGATGGGCAAGAGACCCAGTACTTC.

This chain joins TRBV28 and TRBJ1-5; tentative D call: TRBD1 (5 bases). Germline V gene sequence: CDR1 MDHEN, CDR2 SYDVKM. Trimming removed 4 bases at V and 11 bases at J, with 12 bases between. The CDR3 length is 12 residues. The DNA for the CDR3 is TGTGCCAGCAGTTCGAGGGGCCAGTCCCAGCATTTT. Its protein is CASSSRGQSQHF.

This clonotype was observed once. The junction and the germline gene differ at one end; a read error may be behind it. The chain employs TRBV6-1 and TRBJ2-1; 7 bases agree with TRBD1. The germline V gene encodes CDR1 MNHNS and CDR2 SASEGT. This CDR3 has 15 amino acids. CDR3: CARSVVRGFSNEQFF. CDR3 sequence (DNA): TGTGCCAGGAGTGTGGTCAGGGGGTTTAGCAATGAGCAATTCTTC.

Of note for this clonotype: At one end, the junction sequence differs from germline, possibly due to a read error. This sequence joins TRBV6-1 and TRBJ2-3, with D perhaps TRBD2 (6 bases). The germline V gene has CDR1 MNHNS and CDR2 SASEGT. The CDR3 sequence is 16 residues long. In nucleotides, the CDR3 is TGTGCCAGCAGTGAAGTTTTGTGGAGTCGGCGGGATACGCATTATTTT. Translation: CASSEVLWSRRDTHYF.

A remark on this clonotype: This may stem from a read error, because a much larger clone lies one nucleotide away. The rearrangement links TRBV7-3 to TRBJ2-1; 11 nucleotides match TRBD2. The CDR3 totals 15 residues. Germline assignment: CDR1 SGHTA and CDR2 FQGTGA. The CDR3 protein is CANSPTSGRINEQFF. CDR3 sequence (DNA): TGTGCCAACAGCCCCACTAGCGGGAGAATCAATGAGCAGTTCTTC.

This rearrangement joins TRBV20-1 to TRBJ1-1, with D uncertain. The CDR3 contains 12 residues. V was clipped by 6 bases and J by 5 bases, with 13 bases between them. Germline-derived CDR1 and CDR2 are DFQATT and SNEGSKA (reference sequence). The CDR3 here is CSAPDVGTEAFF. CDR3 sequence (DNA): TGCAGTGCCCCGGACGTAGGAACTGAAGCTTTCTTT.

This clonotype was observed at least ten times. Here the CDR3 DNA reads TGTGCCAGCAGTCGAAGGTGGGTGGCGACGGGCGGAGAGACCCAGTACTTC. Translating gives CASSRRWVATGGETQYF. J is TRBJ2-5 and V is TRBV5-6; D call uncertain. In germline, CDR1 is SGHDT, CDR2 YYEEEE. The V gene lost 5 bases and the J gene lost 4 bases, with 24 bases spanning the gap. The CDR3 totals 17 residues.

By sample fraction, this clonotype is medium-sized. V usage is TRBV6-1 and J usage is TRBJ1-5; no reliable D call. Germline CDR1 and CDR2: MNHNS and SASEGT. This CDR3 contains 13 residues. V lost 3 bases to trimming and J lost 10 bases, with 13 bases between them. CDR3 nucleotides: TGTGCCAGCAGTGAGGGGTGGGTCAGACCCCAGCATTTT. Its translation is CASSEGWVRPQHF.

The chain joins TRBV5-1 to TRBJ2-3, with D unresolved. The J call may not be correct, given that the DNA end is closer to TRBJ1-5. The germline V gene has CDR1 SGHRS and CDR2 YFSETQ. The CDR3 length is 14 residues. The CDR3 nucleotides read TGCGCCAGCAGCCGGCTAGCGGGAGTAGATACGCAGCATTTT. Its translation: CASSRLAGVDTQHF.

The chain links TRBV23-1 to TRBJ1-6; 9 bases match TRBD1. TRBV23-1 is treated as an ORF (open reading frame) with a function not yet certain. This CDR3 has 16 residues. V lost 3 bases, J lost 8 bases, and 8 bases stayed unmatched. Here the CDR3 DNA reads TGCGCCAGCAGTCAGGGAGACAGGGGGTTTCATTCACCCCTCCACTTT. Translation: CASSQGDRGFHSPLHF.

CDR3 region: CASSLAALPLSEQYF. The DNA of the CDR3 is TGTGCCAGCAGCCTAGCGGCACTTCCCCTCTCCGAGCAGTACTTC. The chain has TRBV5-5 and TRBJ2-7, with 7 bases lining up with TRBD2. The germline CDR1 and CDR2 sequences are SGHKS and YYEKEE (reference sequence). Trimming cost V 4 bases and J 6 bases; bases outside gene matches: 13. This CDR3 comprises 15 residues.

To note about this clonotype: A junction end diverges from the germline sequence, so it may reflect a read error. V and J are TRBV28 and TRBJ1-5; D is unclear. CDR3 length: 16 residues. CDR1 is MDHEN and CDR2 is SYDVKM in the germline V gene. CDR3 sequence: CASSLGWEAGNQLQHF. CDR3 in DNA: TGTGCCAGTAGCCTAGGGTGGGAGGCTGGCAATCAGCTCCAGCATTTT. Full variable domain (rest looked up from reference TRBV28 and TRBJ1-5): DVKVTQSSRYLVKRTGEKVFLECVQDMDHENMFWYRQDPGLGLRLIYFSYDVKMKEKGDIPEGYSVSREKKERFSLILESASTNQTSMYLCASSLGWEAGNQLQHFGDGTRLSIL.

As concerns this clonotype: This CDR3 fails to terminate in the conserved phenylalanine or tryptophan, so it likely reflects a read error. This chain joins TRBV29-1 and TRBJ1-6; D possibly corresponds to TRBD1 (6 bases). CDR1 and CDR2 (germline): SQVTM, ANQGSEA. V was cut by 7 bases and J by 7 bases, with 14 bases left in between. This CDR3 contains 13 residues. The CDR3 loop reads CSAGDGTNSPLHY. CDR3 DNA sequence: TGCAGCGCTGGGGACGGGACAAATTCACCCCTCCACTAT.